Given below is one TCR beta chain in context. The antigen is not known. CD45RO-CCR7+CD27+CD95- cells counted as naive CD8+ T cells. Germline CDR1 reads MRHNA; CDR2 reads SNTAGT. The CDR3 has 15 residues. The sample is drawn from a study of CXCR3-negative and CXCR3-positive naive CD8 T cells. Study results and caveats: More hydrophobic TRB CDR3s occurred in CXCR3-positive than in CXCR3-negative naive cells. Memory cells differed in TRBV-TRBJ usage, but naive CXCR3-negative and CXCR3-positive cells had similar usage. Naive subsets did not differ in surface CD5, and TRB CDR3 properties served to infer TCR strength.

It was by 5' RACE with UMI labels that the TRB cDNA libraries were prepared. Reprocessing the 5' RACE reads, TCRdb reports a single entry for every CDR3 protein and omits DNA. The table for this sample gives about 90,000 distinct CDR3 sequences. Material: naive CXCR3- CD8+ T cells from blood. Noted subset: CD45RO-CCR7+CD27+CD95- naive CD8+ T cells lacking CXCR3 (TNR3-). J is TRBJ2-3 and V is TRBV6-4; TCRdb proposes TRBD1, but this gene call is untestable without DNA. The clonotype comes from a human donor in good health. Some clones in this sample may be carry-over from other donors' samples. CDR3 in amino acids: CASSDSSGAADTQYF.